The TCR beta chain described here comes from a study of shared clonotypes between healthy human individuals. Study background: There were three CD4 naive, three CD4 memory, two CD8 naive and one CD8 memory plates per donor. Overall study results and limits: Memory subsets had estimated richness that was generally smaller than that of naive subsets.

Germline loops: CDR1 MDHEN, CDR2 SYDVKM. V lost 6 bases to trimming and J lost 1 base, with 15 bases between them. The CDR3 consists of 16 residues. Measured with immunoSEQ multiplex PCR; TCRdb has only the in-frame clones, and not every one. The data hold 650,000 to 700,000 clones, with 90% observed a single time. As regards this clone: What it binds is unknown.

The TCR comes from a man between 18 and 35 years old in good health. Some clones in this sample may be carry-over from other donors' samples. The sample comprised memory CD8+ T cells from PBMCs. This sample's subset: CD45RO+ cells pooled with CCR7-negative TemRA cells. This sequence joins TRBV28 and TRBJ2-2; D not resolved. The CDR3 DNA reads as TGTGCCAGCAGGTCTAGGGTCCCCTGGAACACCGGGGAGCTGTTTTTT. It translates to CASRSRVPWNTGELFF.